The rows below give T cell receptor beta chains drawn from one sample of a study of T cell repertoires in cytomegalovirus infection. No antigens are known for them. TCRdb recomputed calls from the reads with MiXCR, one row per CDR3 protein. This sample has 40,000 to 55,000 distinct CDR3 sequences, with 20% to 25% found just once. This material consisted of CD8+ T cells from cultured PBMCs, taken from culture after CMV antigen stimulation. These receptors came from a human donor in good health (CMV status not recorded). Some clones in this sample may be carry-over from other donors' samples. Both conserved end residues are part of each CDR3. D genes are given only for firm matches. Size values are once, few and many counts, or a class for expanded clones, and some rows have none.

j_call | cdr3_length | v_call | d_call | clone_size | cdr3_nt | cdr3_aa
TRBJ1-1 | 16 | TRBV14 | NA | NA | TGTGCCAGCAGCTCATCGTTGACAGGCCGGGGAACTGAAGCTTTCTTT | CASSSSLTGRGTEAFF
TRBJ1-2 | 15 | TRBV10-3 | NA | NA | TGTGCCATCAGTGACTCTGAAGGCAGGGTCTATGGCTACACCTTC | CAISDSEGRVYGYTF
TRBJ2-5 | 16 | TRBV6-6 | NA | NA | TGTGCCAGCAGTCAAAATTCAAGGGCCCCCCAAGTTCCCCAGTACTTC | CASSQNSRAPQVPQYF
TRBJ1-1 | 13 | TRBV7-6 | NA | NA | TGTGCCAGCAGCCACCCTCAGGGCAGGGAAGCTTTCTTT | CASSHPQGREAFF
TRBJ1-1 | 14 | TRBV7-3 | NA | few | TGTGCCAGCAGCTTCCGGACGGTGAACACTGAAGCTTTCTTT | CASSFRTVNTEAFF
TRBJ1-2 | 11 | TRBV19 | TRBD1 | NA | TGTGCCAGCCGGACAGGGCTGGCCGCCACCTTC | CASRTGLAATF
TRBJ1-5 | 14 | TRBV19 | NA | few | TGTGCCAGTAGCGGACAGCGATACAATCAGCCCCAGCATTTT | CASSGQRYNQPQHF
TRBJ1-1 | 16 | TRBV6-1 | NA | NA | TGTGCCAGCCGTTTAAGGGAGTATTTAGTGAACACTGAAGCTTTCTTT | CASRLREYLVNTEAFF
TRBJ2-7 | 15 | TRBV4-1 | NA | many | TGCGCCAGCAGCCAAGATCTCAGGGATCACCTCGAGCAGTACTTC | CASSQDLRDHLEQYF
TRBJ1-1 | 16 | TRBV7-9 | TRBD1 | few | TGTGCCAGCAGCTTCGAGGGGACAGGGATGAACACTGAAGCTTTCTTT | CASSFEGTGMNTEAFF
TRBJ2-1 | 18 | TRBV7-7 | NA | many | TGTGCCAGCAGCCCTCCCGAAGTGGGACTTTTTGCGGACAATGAGCAGTTCTTC | CASSPPEVGLFADNEQFF
TRBJ2-1 | 15 | TRBV5-1 | TRBD2 | NA | TGCGCCAGCAGCTGGACTAGCGGGGGGGTTAATGAGCAGTTCTTC | CASSWTSGGVNEQFF
TRBJ2-4 | 16 | TRBV7-2 | NA | NA | TGTGCCAGCAGCTTAGGCAGGGCTAAGGCCAAAAACATTCAGTACTTC | CASSLGRAKAKNIQYF
TRBJ2-7 | 15 | TRBV7-2 | TRBD1 | medium-sized | TGTGCCAGCAGCTTCCGGGACAGGGGGTTCGACGAGCAGTACTTC | CASSFRDRGFDEQYF
TRBJ2-7 | 17 | TRBV28 | TRBD2 | few | TGTGCCAGCAGGCGACTAGCGGGAGTGACAAGCTCCTACGAGCAGTACTTC | CASRRLAGVTSSYEQYF
TRBJ1-1 | 11 | TRBV6-2/TRBV6-3 | NA | few | TGTGCCAGCAGTTACCCCACTGAAGCTTTCTTT | CASSYPTEAFF
TRBJ2-5 | 15 | TRBV6-1 | NA | NA | TGTGCCAGCAGTGTGCTGGGGGCGGTACAAGAGACCCAGTACTTC | CASSVLGAVQETQYF
TRBJ1-2 | 16 | TRBV7-8 | NA | once | TGTGCCAGCAGCCCTCGGCGGCCTAGAGGGAACTATGGCTACACCTTC | CASSPRRPRGNYGYTF
TRBJ1-5 | 15 | TRBV24-1 | NA | NA | TGTGCCACCAGTGCCTGGACGAGAATGGATCAGCCCCAGCATTTT | CATSAWTRMDQPQHF
TRBJ1-5 | 13 | TRBV27 | NA | NA | TGTGCCAGCAGATTGTTGGCGAATCAGCCCCAGCATTTT | CASRLLANQPQHF
TRBJ2-1 | 13 | TRBV5-6 | TRBD2 | NA | TGTGCCAGCAGCTTGGGGACTAGCGGGAGTCAGTTCTTC | CASSLGTSGSQFF
TRBJ1-2 | 15 | TRBV7-9 | TRBD1 | NA | TGTGCCAGCAGCAACCCGGACAGGGGGCAAAGTGGCTACACCTTC | CASSNPDRGQSGYTF
TRBJ2-1 | 16 | TRBV7-8 | TRBD2 | few | TGTGCCAGCAGCTTAACGCGGGAGGGCGCTTACAATGAGCAGTTCTTC | CASSLTREGAYNEQFF
TRBJ1-1 | 15 | TRBV12-3/TRBV12-4 | TRBD1 | NA | TGTGCCAGCCGCTCTGAATACCGGGACAGGGGTGAAGCTTTGTTT | CASRSEYRDRGEALF
TRBJ2-7 | 15 | TRBV5-6 | NA | few | TGTGCCAGCAGCCCCTCCGGGGCGAAGTCATACGAGCAGTACTTC | CASSPSGAKSYEQYF
TRBJ2-5 | 17 | TRBV6-2/TRBV6-3 | NA | NA | TGTGCCAGCAGTTACCGGGGGACCCTCCATACCCAAGAGACCCAGTACTTC | CASSYRGTLHTQETQYF
TRBJ2-5 | 15 | TRBV2 | NA | few | TGTGCCAGCAGTCAGAGGGGCGGCCGCCAAGAGACCCAGTACTTC | CASSQRGGRQETQYF
TRBJ2-1 | 16 | TRBV11-3 | NA | many | TGTGCCAGCAGCGGGAGAGCGGATAGCTCCTACAATGAGCAGTTCTTC | CASSGRADSSYNEQFF
TRBJ2-7 | 14 | TRBV12-3/TRBV12-4 | NA | NA | TGTGCCAGCAGTTTCGGGCAGGTCTCCTACGAGCAGTACTTC | CASSFGQVSYEQYF
TRBJ2-7 | 15 | TRBV4-1 | NA | NA | TGCGCCAGCAGCCAAGCCCAACAGGTGATAGGCGAGCAGTACTTC | CASSQAQQVIGEQYF
TRBJ2-7 | 14 | TRBV7-6 | TRBD1 | NA | TGTGCCAGCAGCGAGTATAGGGGGCCCACCGAGCAGTACTTC | CASSEYRGPTEQYF
TRBJ1-5 | 15 | TRBV27 | TRBD1 | NA | TGTGCCAGCACCCCCGGGACAGGTAGCAATCAGCCCCAGCATTTT | CASTPGTGSNQPQHF
TRBJ2-5 | 17 | TRBV7-2 | TRBD2 | many | TGTGCCAGCAGTCCGGGACTAGCGGTTGGGTACCAAGAGACCCAGTACTTC | CASSPGLAVGYQETQYF
TRBJ1-1 | 14 | TRBV7-6 | NA | few | TGTGCCAGCAGCCTAGGAAGGATGAACACTGAAGCTTTCTTT | CASSLGRMNTEAFF
TRBJ2-1 | 16 | TRBV7-2 | TRBD1 | few | TGTGCCAGCAGCTTATTTGGACAGGGTGGATACAATGAGCAGTTCTTC | CASSLFGQGGYNEQFF
TRBJ2-1 | 13 | TRBV27 | NA | NA | TGTGCCAGCGGGAGCGGAAGGTACAATGAGCAGTTCTTC | CASGSGRYNEQFF
TRBJ2-5 | 11 | TRBV2 | NA | few | TGTGCCAGCAGTCCCCGATTGGCCCAGTACTTC | CASSPRLAQYF
TRBJ1-5 | 13 | TRBV9 | NA | many | TGTGCCAGCAGCGTAAGTTGGAATCAGCCCCAGCATTTT | CASSVSWNQPQHF